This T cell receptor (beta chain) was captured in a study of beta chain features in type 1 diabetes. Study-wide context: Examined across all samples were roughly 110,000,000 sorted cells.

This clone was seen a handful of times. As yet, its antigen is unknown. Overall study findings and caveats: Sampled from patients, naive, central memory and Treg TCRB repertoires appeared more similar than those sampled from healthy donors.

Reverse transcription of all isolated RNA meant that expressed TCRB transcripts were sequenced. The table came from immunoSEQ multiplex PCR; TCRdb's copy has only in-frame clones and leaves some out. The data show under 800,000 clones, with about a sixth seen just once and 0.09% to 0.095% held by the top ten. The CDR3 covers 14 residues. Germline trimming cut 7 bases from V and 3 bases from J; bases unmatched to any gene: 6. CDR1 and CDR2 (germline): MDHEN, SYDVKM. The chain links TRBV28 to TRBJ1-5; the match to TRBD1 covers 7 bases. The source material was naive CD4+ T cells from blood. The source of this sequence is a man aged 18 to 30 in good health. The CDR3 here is CASTWGQSNQPQHF. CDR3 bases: TGTGCCAGCACCTGGGGACAGTCCAATCAGCCCCAGCATTTT. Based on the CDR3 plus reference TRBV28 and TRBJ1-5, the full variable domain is DVKVTQSSRYLVKRTGEKVFLECVQDMDHENMFWYRQDPGLGLRLIYFSYDVKMKEKGDIPEGYSVSREKKERFSLILESASTNQTSMYLCASTWGQSNQPQHFGDGTRLSIL.